The 31 T cell receptor beta chains presented below share a single source sample, sequenced in a study of shared clonotypes between healthy human individuals. Profiled with immunoSEQ multiplex PCR; TCRdb holds only in-frame clones, not every one. The table shows around 1.9 million clones, with 93% occurring only once. Terminally differentiated effector memory CD45RA+ cells were excluded by CCR7 positive selection of CD45RO-negative cells. Specimen: naive CD8+ T cells from PBMCs. These receptors were collected from a man between 18 and 29 years old in good health. Some clones in this sample may be carry-over from other donors' samples.

The chain has TRBV28 and TRBJ1-2; the match to TRBD1 covers 9 bases. With V trimmed by 5 bases and J by 2 bases, 6 bases remained unmatched. CDR3 size: 15 residues. Germline values: CDR1 MDHEN, CDR2 SYDVKM. The CDR3 DNA reads as TGTGCCAGCAGTCCCTGGGACAGGGAAAACTATGGCTACACCTTC. Protein sequence: CASSPWDRENYGYTF.

The chain employs TRBV5-1 and TRBJ1-5; D might be TRBD1 (5 bases). The length of the CDR3 is 14 residues. With 2 bases removed from V and 3 bases from J, the gap between germline ends came to 9 bases. Per the germline V gene, CDR1 is SGHRS and CDR2 is YFSETQ. DNA for the CDR3: TGCGCCAGCAGCTTCGGCGGGGCCAATCAGCCCCAGCATTTT. It codes for CASSFGGANQPQHF.

V and J are TRBV10-2 and TRBJ1-1; the D gene is possibly TRBD1 (5 bases). Germline CDR1 WSHSY, CDR2 SAAADI. Deletions cut 6 bases from V and 0 bases from J, with 23 bases between. This CDR3 has 18 residues. The CDR3 spells CASRDGPFGGTMNTEAFF. CDR3 coding DNA: TGCGCCAGCAGAGACGGACCCTTTGGGGGGACCATGAACACTGAAGCTTTCTTT.

The chain's CDR3 is CASSIDRQEPLNTEAFF. Written as DNA, the CDR3 is TGTGCCAGTAGTATAGATCGACAGGAGCCTTTGAACACTGAAGCTTTCTTT. The chain links TRBV19 to TRBJ1-1; D is possibly TRBD1 (6 bases). Deletions cut 0 bases from V and 0 bases from J, with 14 bases between. The CDR3 is 17 amino acids. Germline values: CDR1 LNHDA, CDR2 SQIVND (reference sequence).

The chain has TRBV6-1 and TRBJ2-7; TRBD1 might be the D (5 bases). The CDR3 loop spans 15 amino acids. Germline V gene lookup returns CDR1 MNHNS and CDR2 SASEGT. With 3 bases removed from V and 6 bases from J, the gap between germline ends came to 18 bases. CDR3 nucleotides: TGTGCCAGCAGTGATGTTAGGGGATCTGAGTGCGAGCAGTACTTC. Amino acid sequence: CASSDVRGSECEQYF.

The V gene is TRBV29-1, the J gene TRBJ2-1; D ambiguous. This CDR3 has 18 amino acids. The germline V and J ends were trimmed by 3 bases and 0 bases, with 21 bases remaining between them. Germline lookup yields CDR1 SQVTM and CDR2 ANQGSEA. In DNA form, the CDR3 reads TGCAGCGTTGACGGATATATTGGACCCCGCAGCTCCTACAATGAGCAGTTCTTC. This encodes CSVDGYIGPRSSYNEQFF.

V is TRBV28 and J is TRBJ1-5; TRBD1 might be the D (6 bases). In germline, CDR1 is MDHEN, CDR2 SYDVKM. The CDR3 loop spans 18 amino acids. V was trimmed by 3 bases and J by 3 bases, leaving 21 bases between them. The CDR3 loop reads CASSFPSLTGMVNQPQHF. Written as DNA, the CDR3 is TGTGCCAGCAGTTTCCCATCTTTAACAGGGATGGTCAATCAGCCCCAGCATTTT.

The chain joins TRBV29-1 to TRBJ1-1, with D maybe TRBD1 (5 bases). In germline, CDR1 is SQVTM, CDR2 ANQGSEA. CDR3 length equals 15 residues. V was cut by 7 bases and J by 3 bases, with 21 bases left in between. CDR3 sequence reads: CSAQLLGQGDTEAFF. In DNA, the CDR3 is TGCAGCGCCCAATTGTTGGGGCAAGGAGACACTGAAGCTTTCTTT.

The genes are TRBV6-5 and TRBJ1-4, with 7 bases fitting TRBD1. Germline V CDR1 and CDR2: MNHEY, SVGAGI. This CDR3 region has 15 residues. Trimming took 2 bases from V and 4 from J; bases not matched to a gene: 4. The CDR3 DNA reads TGTGCCAGCAGTTACACCGGGACAGTTAATGAAAAACTGTTTTTT. Its protein product is CASSYTGTVNEKLFF.

The chain joins TRBV9 to TRBJ2-1, with unresolved D. Trimming shortened V by 3 bases and J by 1 base, and 14 bases separated the two germline ends. The CDR3 spans 16 residues. Germline CDR1 is SGDLS and CDR2 is YYNGEE. In DNA form, the CDR3 reads TGTGCCAGCAGCGGGGGTGTGAGAAGGTCCTACAATGAGCAGTTCTTC. Translating it yields CASSGGVRRSYNEQFF.

With regard to this clone: This CDR3 is also generated by other DNA sequences in the sample. This rearrangement joins TRBV10-2 to TRBJ1-1; weak D call: TRBD1 (6 bases). The germline gives CDR1 WSHSY, CDR2 SAAADI. The CDR3 runs 13 residues. V lost 8 bases and J lost 0, with 10 bases in between. In DNA, the CDR3 is TGCGCCAGCGGAGGGACAATGAACACTGAAGCTTTCTTT. It yields the protein CASGGTMNTEAFF.

V is TRBV6-5 and J is TRBJ1-2; 10 bases fit TRBD1. J lost 5 bases, V lost 3 bases, and 9 bases had no gene match. Germline loops: CDR1 MNHEY, CDR2 SVGAGI. The CDR3 length is 16 residues. Written as DNA, the CDR3 is TGTGCCAGCAGTTATTCTCCGGGACAGGGGCCGTATGGCTACACCTTC. Translated, it gives CASSYSPGQGPYGYTF.

The chain links TRBV29-1 to TRBJ2-2; D might be TRBD1 or TRBD2, each matching 5 bases. Germline CDR1 and CDR2: SQVTM and ANQGSEA. This CDR3 contains 16 residues. V was trimmed by 7 bases and J by 0 bases, leaving 18 bases between them. The CDR3 sequence is CSAMAWDPSNTGELFF. For the CDR3, the DNA is TGCAGCGCTATGGCCTGGGACCCATCGAACACCGGGGAGCTGTTTTTT.

V is TRBV6-5 and J is TRBJ2-2; D gene unclear. Between the trimmed V and J ends, which lost 2 bases and 10 bases, there was a span of 8 bases. Germline assignment: CDR1 MNHEY and CDR2 SVGAGI. The CDR3 contains 12 residues. CDR3 sequence (DNA): TGTGCCAGCAGTTACACTGGGCAGGAGCTGTTTTTT. Translation gives CASSYTGQELFF.

This sequence joins TRBV11-2 and TRBJ2-1; D possibly corresponds to TRBD2 (5 bases). V was clipped by 5 bases and J by 13 bases, with 15 bases between them. CDR1 and CDR2 from the germline V gene are SGHAT and FQNNGV. CDR3 size: 12 residues. CDR3 DNA: TGTGCCAGCAGCCCCCATTCCGGGATTCAGTTCTTC. Protein: CASSPHSGIQFF.

The chain joins TRBV6-6 to TRBJ2-3; 7 nucleotides agree with TRBD2. This CDR3 contains 16 residues. The V and J ends lost 0 bases and 6 bases, in that order; junction bases with no gene match: 9. Germline V gene sequence: CDR1 MNHNY, CDR2 SVGAGI (reference sequence). As DNA, the CDR3 is TGTGCCAGCAGTTACTCTAGCGGGCCCAGCTATGATACGCAGTATTTT. Translating gives CASSYSSGPSYDTQYF.

This sequence joins TRBV11-2 and TRBJ2-5; D remains ambiguous. Looked up from germline, CDR1 is SGHAT and CDR2 is FQNNGV. There are 15 residues in the CDR3. Trimming removed 2 bases at V and 5 bases at J, with 15 bases between. Written as DNA, the CDR3 is TGTGCCAGCAGCTTATGGGGTTTAGAAGGGGAGACCCAGTACTTC. Its protein product is CASSLWGLEGETQYF. Full variable domain (rest looked up from reference TRBV11-2 and TRBJ2-5): EAGVAQSPRYKIIEKRQSVAFWCNPISGHATLYWYQQILGQGPKLLIQFQNNGVVDDSQLPKDRFSAERLKGVDSTLKIQPAKLEDSAVYLCASSLWGLEGETQYFGPGTRLLVL.

The rearrangement links TRBV7-2 to TRBJ2-1; D is uncertain. The CDR3 runs 13 residues. The germline CDR1 and CDR2 sequences are SGHTA and FQGNSA. V was shortened by 2 bases and J by 10 bases, with 12 bases between the two germline ends. Here the CDR3 reads CASSLIKAWEQFF. CDR3 bases: TGTGCCAGCAGCTTAATAAAGGCATGGGAGCAGTTCTTC. Full variable domain (outside the CDR3, taken from reference TRBV7-2 and TRBJ2-1): GAGVSQSPSNKVTEKGKDVELRCDPISGHTALYWYRQSLGQGLEFLIYFQGNSAPDKSGLPSDRFSAERTGGSVSTLTIQRTQQEDSAVYLCASSLIKAWEQFFGPGTRLTVL.

CDR3 sequence: CASSKESRTGPVSIEAGATDTQYF. DNA for the CDR3: TGTGCCAGCAGCAAAGAGAGTCGGACAGGTCCCGTGTCAATCGAAGCAGGGGCCACAGATACGCAGTATTTT. This chain connects TRBV21-1 to TRBJ2-3; the table assigns TRBD1, which was not confirmed against the DNA. TRBV21-1 is a recognized pseudogene. There are 24 residues in the CDR3.

This chain uses TRBV15 with TRBJ2-7; D is unclear. With 4 bases removed from V and 3 bases from J, the gap between germline ends came to 16 bases. Germline V CDR1 and CDR2: LNHNV, YYDKDF (reference sequence). The CDR3 is 15 amino acids. CDR3 loop: CATSTFETPYYEQYF. The CDR3 bases are TGTGCCACCAGCACGTTTGAGACCCCTTACTACGAGCAGTACTTC.

The rearrangement uses TRBV27 and TRBJ2-5, with TRBD1 matching over 7 bases. Germline V lookup: CDR1 MNHEY, CDR2 SMNVEV (reference sequence). The CDR3 consists of 13 residues. V was pared by 6 bases and J by 2 bases, with 3 bases of the junction left unmatched. The CDR3 region is CASRGQFQETQYF. CDR3 bases: TGTGCCAGCAGGGGACAGTTTCAAGAGACCCAGTACTTC.

The rearrangement joins TRBV19 to TRBJ1-1; D ambiguous. V lost 2 bases, J lost 7 bases, and 23 bases lay in between. The V gene's germline CDR1 is LNHDA and CDR2 SQIVND (reference sequence). The CDR3 totals 17 residues. Here the CDR3 reads CASSIIGQRALPGEAFF. DNA of the CDR3: TGTGCCAGTAGTATAATAGGGCAGCGAGCCCTCCCAGGTGAAGCTTTCTTT.

The CDR3 DNA reads TGTGCCAGCAGAGTGGGGGTCAATGAGCAGTTCTTC. Translated, it gives CASRVGVNEQFF. This chain links TRBV11-2 with TRBJ2-1; either TRBD1 or TRBD2 may fit D (5 bases each). Germline V CDR1 and CDR2: SGHAT, FQNNGV. The V gene lost 6 bases and the J gene lost 6 bases, with 9 bases spanning the gap. This CDR3 spans 12 amino acids.

The V call is TRBV9, the J call TRBJ1-4; TRBD1 matches 7 bases. The CDR3 has 14 residues. The V gene end was trimmed by 4 bases and the J gene end by 6 bases; junction bases not matched to a gene: 6. Germline loops: CDR1 SGDLS, CDR2 YYNGEE. CDR3 region: CASSPGTEDEKLFF. CDR3 DNA sequence: TGTGCCAGCAGCCCCGGGACAGAAGATGAAAAACTGTTTTTT.

The chain couples TRBV5-1 to TRBJ2-1; D possibly uses TRBD1 or TRBD2 (5 bases each). CDR1 and CDR2 (germline): SGHRS, YFSETQ. Trimming removed 4 bases from V and 6 bases from J, with 17 bases in between. CDR3 length: 15 amino acids. CDR3 in amino acids: CASSLGPTVTNEQFF. CDR3 in DNA: TGCGCCAGCAGCCTGGGACCGACAGTAACCAATGAGCAGTTCTTC.

For this clone: Other DNA sequences of this sample code for an identical CDR3. The gene calls are TRBV7-9 and TRBJ2-7, with 7 bases identical to TRBD1. The CDR3 loop spans 14 amino acids. V trimming: 1 base; J trimming: 3 bases; junction bases outside the gene matches: 3. CDR1 and CDR2 (germline): SEHNR, FQNEAQ (reference sequence). The CDR3: CASSLVGTVYEQYF. The CDR3, as DNA: TGTGCCAGCAGCTTAGTAGGGACAGTCTACGAGCAGTACTTC.

The chain has TRBV11-3 and TRBJ1-2; D is unclear. The CDR3 runs to 16 residues. V was shortened by 2 bases and J by 5 bases, with 18 bases between the two germline ends. From germline, CDR1 is SGHNT and CDR2 YENEEA. CDR3 DNA: TGTGCCAGCAGCTTAACTCCCCCGGTTAGAGCATATGGCTACACCTTC. Protein product: CASSLTPPVRAYGYTF.

The chain couples TRBV4-2 to TRBJ2-1, with D possibly matching TRBD1 (5 bases). Germline V lookup: CDR1 LGHNA, CDR2 YNFKEQ. This CDR3 spans 13 amino acids. V lost 3 bases and J 8 bases, leaving 11 bases between the germline ends. CDR3 in amino acids: CASSQGPSDEQFF. The CDR3 bases are TGTGCCAGCAGCCAGGGGCCCTCGGATGAGCAGTTCTTC.

The chain combines TRBV7-9 with TRBJ1-1; D not resolved. The CDR3 is 14 residues long. CDR1 SEHNR and CDR2 FQNEAQ come from the germline V gene (reference sequence). V was pared by 7 bases and J by 4 bases, with 16 bases between. The CDR3 nucleotides are TGTGCCAGCACCCCGCCCGGGAGGGCCACTGAAGCTTTCTTT. Translating it yields CASTPPGRATEAFF.

The chain couples TRBV5-1 to TRBJ1-5; D perhaps matches TRBD1 (6 bases). The CDR3 is made up of 13 amino acids. Per the germline V gene, CDR1 is SGHRS and CDR2 is YFSETQ. V lost 5 bases, J lost 2 bases, and 8 bases lay in between. CDR3 loop: CASRAGGNQPQHF. In DNA, the CDR3 is TGCGCCAGCAGAGCAGGGGGCAATCAGCCCCAGCATTTT.

This chain links TRBV29-1 with TRBJ1-2, with 7 bases identical to TRBD1. With V trimmed by 4 bases and J by 5 bases, 4 bases remained unmatched. CDR3 length equals 12 residues. Germline lookup yields CDR1 SQVTM and CDR2 ANQGSEA. CDR3 sequence (DNA): TGCAGCGTTGGAAAGGGGGCTTATGGCTACACCTTC. Protein product: CSVGKGAYGYTF.